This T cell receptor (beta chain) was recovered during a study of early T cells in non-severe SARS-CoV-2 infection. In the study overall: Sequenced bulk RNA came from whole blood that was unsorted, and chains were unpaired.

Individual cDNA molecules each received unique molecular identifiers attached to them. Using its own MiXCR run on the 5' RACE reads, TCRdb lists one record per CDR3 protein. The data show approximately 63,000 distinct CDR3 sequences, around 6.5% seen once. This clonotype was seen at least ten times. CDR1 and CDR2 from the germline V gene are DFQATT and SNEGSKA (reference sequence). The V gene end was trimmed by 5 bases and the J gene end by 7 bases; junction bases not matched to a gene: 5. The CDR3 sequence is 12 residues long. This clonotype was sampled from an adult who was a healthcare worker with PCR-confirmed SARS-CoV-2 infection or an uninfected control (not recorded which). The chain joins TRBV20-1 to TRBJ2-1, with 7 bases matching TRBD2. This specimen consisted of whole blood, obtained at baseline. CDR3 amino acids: CSAREVGNEQFF. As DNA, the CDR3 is TGCAGTGCTCGGGAGGTAGGGAATGAGCAGTTCTTC.